This T cell receptor beta chain emerged from a study of blood T cells in healthy people across ages (dated by TCRdb to between 2014 and 2017). With respect to the entire study: In model experiments, template switching captured roughly one uniquely barcoded TCR beta cDNA molecule for every two T cells. Using deep sequencing normalized with unique cDNA molecular identifiers, the study measured how TCR beta repertoire diversity changes with age. Donors were grouped into four age groups: young (average approximately 15 years), middle-aged (39), aged (around 60) and long-lived (approximately 82). The study analyzed two additional independent replicas of 1 million unique cDNA reads from the same blood draw for two donors, one aged 18 to 29 and one aged 80 or older. Broader findings and caveats from the paper: Observed TCR beta diversity correlated strongly with the percentage of naive T cells measured by flow cytometry. Because donor CMV infection status was unknown, age-related changes in expanded clonotypes were potentially confounded. Bulk unsorted PBMC profiling prevented conclusive comparison of naive and antigen-experienced compartments. Observed TCR beta diversity per million T cells fell roughly linearly with age, and a significant reduction was already apparent by age around 40. Estimates of total diversity based on one million sequenced T cells were considered lower bounds and underestimates. The long-lived group showed more naive CD4+ T cells, fewer expanded clones and increased TCR diversity than the aged group, suggesting age selection.

Details on this clonotype: There is no known antigen for this receptor. No base-level quality is on record; no much larger clone is a single base apart.

Counted from cysteine to phenylalanine, this CDR3 has 14 amino acids. Left in the record is the CDR3 DNA by itself, 42 bases read in frame from the first base. As encoded in the germline V gene (reference sequence), CDR1 is MNHNY while CDR2 is SVGAGI. At the junction V is shortened by 7 bases and J by 2 bases, with 12 bases in between. The 40 or so donors, aged roughly 6 to 95 years, were systemically healthy Caucasian individuals from Russia. Around 10 milliliters of peripheral blood were drawn from each donor into EDTA-treated Vacutainer tubes. PBMCs were isolated by Ficoll-Paque density-gradient centrifugation, with at least 6.5 million obtained per sample. Total RNA, at least 5 micrograms per sample, was extracted from PBMCs with Trizol reagent. Naive CD45RAhigh/CD27high T cell percentages were measured by flow cytometry on a PBMC aliquot from every donor. The library came from 5' RACE. Sequencing used an Illumina HiSeq 2500. The second PCR ran for about 6 to 12 cycles and used a J-beta primer mix along with a sample-barcoded 5' primer. A unique molecular identifier was introduced onto each TCR beta cDNA molecule by a template-switch 5' adaptor carrying 12 random nucleotides. Each sample yielded at least 3 million CDR3-containing paired-end reads. First-strand cDNA synthesis was performed from all RNA using the Mint cDNA synthesis kit, with priming by a TRBC-specific oligonucleotide. All cDNA was treated with uracil-DNA glycosylase and then went through a first 18-cycle PCR with the universal primers M1SS and BC2_uni_R. On the authors' methods: For normalization, 1 million high-quality reads, each with a distinct molecular identifier, were randomly selected from each sample. Reads sharing molecular identifiers were discarded rather than binned into consensus sequences. CDR3 identification, clonotype clustering and error correction used MiTCR with a Q25 quality threshold and the strictest error-elimination algorithm. A nonparametric unseen species model with Euler transformation was used to estimate a lower bound on total TCR beta diversity. The raw public reads went through TCRdb reprocessing: fastp at Q25, MiXCR clone calling, in-frame beta chains kept. All rows with the same CDR3 protein become a single entry with the most common DNA and genes. TCRdb, not the authors, supplied the V and J calls. This sample lists over 500,000 distinct CDR3 sequences; roughly a quarter were detected once. Roughly 3.5% of the sample belongs to the ten largest clones.

This same sample was also taken into another study, of T cells of mothers and their children. The second source states: The donors were nine systemically healthy Caucasian individuals, made up of three mothers and their six children. cDNA synthesis consumed the entire amount of extracted RNA, loaded at about 1.6 ug RNA in each 15 ul reaction. Sample barcodes and 2-4 random nucleotides were added via the M1S primer in the second PCR. Over 8 million TCR beta CDR3 reads came from each mother, compared with 2.5 million to 3.5 million reads from each child. Thymic selection similarly shapes TCR recombination output in related and unrelated pairs, with minor effect from inherited differences. Normalized repertoire overlap was always slightly but never significantly higher in related than unrelated mother-child pairs. No persistent microchimeric T cell clones were found, with a detection sensitivity of 85 to 100 clones per million clonotypes. In the study, deep NGS was used to compare the TCR beta repertoires of mothers and children, and features distinguishing related mother-child pairs from unrelated individuals were sought. On average, the children were approximately 12 +/- 4 years old, while the mothers were roughly 36 +/- 4 years old. Libraries were sequenced on Illumina HiSeq 2000 with 100+100 nt paired-end reads after adapter ligation with NEBNext reagents. Mother and child libraries were prepared a month apart and sequenced in separate runs to prevent cross-contamination. For each donor, somewhere between roughly 450,000 and 2,200,000 distinct TCR beta clonotypes were identified. Naive TCR beta clonotypes were estimated from low-frequency clonotypes matched to each donor's FACS-determined naive share, without sorting.

Sequenced input: blood. The chain is encoded by TRBV6-6 joined to TRBJ1-5; the D region possibly corresponds to TRBD1 (6 bases align). The receptor's source is a boy younger than 10 in good health. The base sequence is TGTGCCAGCACCGTACAGGGTGGCAATCAGCCCCAGCATTTT. It specifies CASTVQGGNQPQHF.